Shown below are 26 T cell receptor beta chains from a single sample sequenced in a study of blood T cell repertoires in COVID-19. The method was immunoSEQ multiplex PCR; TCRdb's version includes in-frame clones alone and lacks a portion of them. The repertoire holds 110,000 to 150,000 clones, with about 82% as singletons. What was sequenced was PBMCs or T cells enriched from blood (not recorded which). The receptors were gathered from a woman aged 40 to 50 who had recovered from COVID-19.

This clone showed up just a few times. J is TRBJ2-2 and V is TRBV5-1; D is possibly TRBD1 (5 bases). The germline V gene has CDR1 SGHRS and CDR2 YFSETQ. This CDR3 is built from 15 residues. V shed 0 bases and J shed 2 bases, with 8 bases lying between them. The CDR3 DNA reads TGCGCCAGCAGCTTGGATGACAGTAACACCGGGGAGCTGTTTTTT. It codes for CASSLDDSNTGELFF.

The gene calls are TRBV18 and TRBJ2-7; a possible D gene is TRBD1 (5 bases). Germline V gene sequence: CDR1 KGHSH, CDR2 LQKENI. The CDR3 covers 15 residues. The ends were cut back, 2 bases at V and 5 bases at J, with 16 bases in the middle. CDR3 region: CASSPTFRATDEQYF. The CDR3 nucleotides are TGTGCCAGCTCACCAACATTTCGGGCGACAGACGAGCAGTACTTC. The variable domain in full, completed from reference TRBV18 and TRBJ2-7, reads NAGVMQNPRHLVRRRGQEARLRCSPMKGHSHVYWYRQLPEEGLKFMVYLQKENIIDESGMPKERFSAEFPKEGPSILRIQQVVRGDSAAYFCASSPTFRATDEQYFGPGTRLTVT.

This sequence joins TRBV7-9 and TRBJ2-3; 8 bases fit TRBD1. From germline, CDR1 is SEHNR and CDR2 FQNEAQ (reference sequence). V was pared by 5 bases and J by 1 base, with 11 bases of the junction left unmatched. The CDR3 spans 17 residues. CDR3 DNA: TGTGCCAGCAGCAGCCGCCCCTCGACAGGGGGCACAGATACGCAGTATTTT. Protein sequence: CASSSRPSTGGTDTQYF.

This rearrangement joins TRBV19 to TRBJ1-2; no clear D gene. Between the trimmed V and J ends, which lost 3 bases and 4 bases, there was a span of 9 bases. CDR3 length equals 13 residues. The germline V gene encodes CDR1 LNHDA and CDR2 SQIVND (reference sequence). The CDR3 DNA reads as TGTGCCAGTAGTATCCGGAGTTCCTATGGCTACACCTTC. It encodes CASSIRSSYGYTF.

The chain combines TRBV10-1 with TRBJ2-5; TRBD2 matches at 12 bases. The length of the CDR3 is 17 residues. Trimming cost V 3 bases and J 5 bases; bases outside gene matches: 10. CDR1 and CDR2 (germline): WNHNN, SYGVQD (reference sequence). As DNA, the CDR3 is TGCGCCAGCAGTGACCGGAGACTAGCGGGAGTTTGTGAGACCCAGTACTTC. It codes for CASSDRRLAGVCETQYF.

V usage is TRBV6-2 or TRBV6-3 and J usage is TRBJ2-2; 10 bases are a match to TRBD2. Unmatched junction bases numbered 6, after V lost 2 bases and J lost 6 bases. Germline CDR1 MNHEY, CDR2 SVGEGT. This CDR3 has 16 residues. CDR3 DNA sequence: TGTGCCAGCAGTTACAGCAGCGGGAGGGCCTCCGGGGAGCTGTTTTTT. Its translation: CASSYSSGRASGELFF.

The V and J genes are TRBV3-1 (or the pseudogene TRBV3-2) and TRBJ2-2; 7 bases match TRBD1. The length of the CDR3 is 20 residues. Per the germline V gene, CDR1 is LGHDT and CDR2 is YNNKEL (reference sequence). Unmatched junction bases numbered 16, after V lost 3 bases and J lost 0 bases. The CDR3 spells CASSQAQWGIQGPNTGELFF. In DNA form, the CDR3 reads TGTGCCAGCAGCCAGGCCCAATGGGGTATACAGGGGCCGAACACCGGGGAGCTGTTTTTT.

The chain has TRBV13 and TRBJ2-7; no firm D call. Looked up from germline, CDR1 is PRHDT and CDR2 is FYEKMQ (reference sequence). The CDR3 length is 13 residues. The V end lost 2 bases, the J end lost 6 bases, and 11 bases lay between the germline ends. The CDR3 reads CASSLQDLGEQYF. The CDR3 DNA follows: TGTGCCAGCAGCTTACAGGATCTGGGCGAGCAGTACTTC. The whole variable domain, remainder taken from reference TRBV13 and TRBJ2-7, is AAGVIQSPRHLIKEKRETATLKCYPIPRHDTVYWYQQGPGQDPQFLISFYEKMQSDKGSIPDRFSAQQFSDYHSELNMSSLELGDSALYFCASSLQDLGEQYFGPGTRLTVT.

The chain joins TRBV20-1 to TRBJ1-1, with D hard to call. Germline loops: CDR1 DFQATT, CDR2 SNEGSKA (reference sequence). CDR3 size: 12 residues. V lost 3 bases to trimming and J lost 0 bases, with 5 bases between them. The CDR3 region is CSASRVNTEAFF. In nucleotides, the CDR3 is TGCAGTGCTAGTCGAGTGAACACTGAAGCTTTCTTT.

In nucleotides, the CDR3 is TGCGCCAGCAGCCAAGATTGGGGGGGCTCACCCCTCCACTTT. The encoded protein is CASSQDWGGSPLHF. This rearrangement joins TRBV4-1 to TRBJ1-6, with D maybe TRBD1 (6 bases). The CDR3 covers 14 residues. Looked up from germline, CDR1 is MGHRA and CDR2 is YSYEKL. Deletions cut 0 bases from V and 10 bases from J, with 10 bases between.

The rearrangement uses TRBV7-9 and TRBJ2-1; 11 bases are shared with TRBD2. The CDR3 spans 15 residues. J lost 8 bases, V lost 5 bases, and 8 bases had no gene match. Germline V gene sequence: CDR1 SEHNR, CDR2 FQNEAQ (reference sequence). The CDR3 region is CASSPGLAARDEQFF. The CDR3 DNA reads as TGTGCCAGCAGCCCGGGACTAGCGGCCCGGGATGAGCAGTTCTTC.

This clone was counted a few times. DNA of the CDR3: TGCGCCAGCAGCTTGAATACAGGGGGGAACACTGAAGCTTTCTTT. This translates into CASSLNTGGNTEAFF. V is TRBV5-1 and J is TRBJ1-1, with 8 bases lining up with TRBD1. Germline V gene lookup returns CDR1 SGHRS and CDR2 YFSETQ. The CDR3 covers 15 residues. J was trimmed by 1 base and V by 1 base; bases with no gene match: 3. Based on the CDR3 plus reference TRBV5-1 and TRBJ1-1, the full variable domain is KAGVTQTPRYLIKTRGQQVTLSCSPISGHRSVSWYQQTPGQGLQFLFEYFSETQRNKGNFPGRFSGRQFSNSRSEMNVSTLELGDSALYLCASSLNTGGNTEAFFGQGTRLTVV.

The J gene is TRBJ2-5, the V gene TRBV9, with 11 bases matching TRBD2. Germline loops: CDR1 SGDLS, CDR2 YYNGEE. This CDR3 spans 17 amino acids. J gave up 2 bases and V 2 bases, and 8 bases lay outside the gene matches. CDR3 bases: TGTGCCAGCAGCGTTGAAGGGCTAGCGGGGGGTCAAGAGACCCAGTACTTC. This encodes CASSVEGLAGGQETQYF.

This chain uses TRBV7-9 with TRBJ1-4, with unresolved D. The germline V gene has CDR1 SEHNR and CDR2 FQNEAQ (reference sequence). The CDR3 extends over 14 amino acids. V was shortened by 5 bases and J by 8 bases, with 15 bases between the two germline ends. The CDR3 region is CASSPGGLREKLFF. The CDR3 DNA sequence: TGTGCCAGCAGCCCGGGAGGTTTAAGGGAAAAACTGTTTTTT. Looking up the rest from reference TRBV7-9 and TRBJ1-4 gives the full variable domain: DTGVSQNPRHKITKRGQNVTFRCDPISEHNRLYWYRQTLGQGPEFLTYFQNEAQLEKSRLLSDRFSAERPKGSFSTLEIQRTEQGDSAMYLCASSPGGLREKLFFGSGTQLSVL.

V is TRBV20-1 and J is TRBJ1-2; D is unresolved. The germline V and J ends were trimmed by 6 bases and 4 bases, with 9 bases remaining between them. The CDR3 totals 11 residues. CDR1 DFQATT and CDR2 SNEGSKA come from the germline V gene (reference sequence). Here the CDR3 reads CSAATIYGYTF. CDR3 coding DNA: TGCAGTGCGGCGACAATCTATGGCTACACCTTC.

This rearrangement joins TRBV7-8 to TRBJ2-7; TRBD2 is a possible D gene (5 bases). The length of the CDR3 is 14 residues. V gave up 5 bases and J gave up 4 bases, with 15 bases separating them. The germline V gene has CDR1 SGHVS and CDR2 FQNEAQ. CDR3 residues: CASSQNRGIYEQYF. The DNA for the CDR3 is TGTGCCAGCAGCCAAAATAGAGGGATATACGAGCAGTACTTC.

CDR3 protein: CASSLERGDRGNSPLHF. The CDR3 DNA sequence: TGTGCCAGCAGCTTAGAACGTGGAGACAGGGGTAATTCACCCCTCCACTTT. The chain has TRBV7-6 and TRBJ1-6; the match to TRBD1 covers 8 bases. Germline V lookup: CDR1 SGHVS, CDR2 FNYEAQ. Trimming removed 1 base from V and 6 bases from J; junction bases left unmatched: 8. The CDR3 has 17 residues.

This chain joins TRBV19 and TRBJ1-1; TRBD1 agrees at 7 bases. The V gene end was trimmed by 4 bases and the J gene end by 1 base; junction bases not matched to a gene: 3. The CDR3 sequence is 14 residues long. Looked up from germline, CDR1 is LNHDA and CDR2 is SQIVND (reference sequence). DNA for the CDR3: TGTGCCAGTAGTAGTGACAGGGAGAACACTGAAGCTTTCTTT. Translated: CASSSDRENTEAFF.

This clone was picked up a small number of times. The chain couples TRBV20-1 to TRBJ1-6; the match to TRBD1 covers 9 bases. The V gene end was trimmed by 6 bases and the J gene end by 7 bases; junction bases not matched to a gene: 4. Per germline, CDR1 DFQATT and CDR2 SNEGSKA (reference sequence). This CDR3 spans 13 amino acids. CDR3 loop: CSASTGGNSPLHF. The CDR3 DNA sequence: TGCAGTGCCAGTACAGGGGGCAATTCACCCCTCCACTTT.

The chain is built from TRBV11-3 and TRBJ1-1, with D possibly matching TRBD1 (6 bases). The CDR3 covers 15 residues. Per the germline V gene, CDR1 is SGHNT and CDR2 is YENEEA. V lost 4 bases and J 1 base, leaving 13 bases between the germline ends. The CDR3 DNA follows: TGTGCCAGCAGCTCTTCCAGGGGCTGGAACACTGAAGCTTTCTTT. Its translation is CASSSSRGWNTEAFF. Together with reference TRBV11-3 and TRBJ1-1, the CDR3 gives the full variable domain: EAGVVQSPRYKIIEKKQPVAFWCNPISGHNTLYWYLQNLGQGPELLIRYENEEAVDDSQLPKDRFSAERLKGVDSTLKIQPAELGDSAVYLCASSSSRGWNTEAFFGQGTRLTVV.

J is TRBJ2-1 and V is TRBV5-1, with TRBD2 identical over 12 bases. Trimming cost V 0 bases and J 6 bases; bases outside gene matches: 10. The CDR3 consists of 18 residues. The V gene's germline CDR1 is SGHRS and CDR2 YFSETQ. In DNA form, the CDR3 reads TGCGCCAGCAGCTTGGTTAGGTCTAGCGGGAGGGCCCTCAATGAGCAGTTCTTC. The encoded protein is CASSLVRSSGRALNEQFF. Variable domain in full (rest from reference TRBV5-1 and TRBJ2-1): KAGVTQTPRYLIKTRGQQVTLSCSPISGHRSVSWYQQTPGQGLQFLFEYFSETQRNKGNFPGRFSGRQFSNSRSEMNVSTLELGDSALYLCASSLVRSSGRALNEQFFGPGTRLTVL.

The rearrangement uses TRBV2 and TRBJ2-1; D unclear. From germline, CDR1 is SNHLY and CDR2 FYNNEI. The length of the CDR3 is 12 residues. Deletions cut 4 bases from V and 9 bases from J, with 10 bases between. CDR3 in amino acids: CASSGLSVEQFF. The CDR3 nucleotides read TGTGCCAGCAGTGGACTTTCAGTTGAGCAGTTCTTC.

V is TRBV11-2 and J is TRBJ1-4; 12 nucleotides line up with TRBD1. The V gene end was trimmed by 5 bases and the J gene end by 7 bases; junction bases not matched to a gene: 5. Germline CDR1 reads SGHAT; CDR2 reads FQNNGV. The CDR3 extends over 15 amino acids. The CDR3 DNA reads TGTGCCAGCAGCATAACGGGACAGGGGGCTGAAAAACTGTTTTTT. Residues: CASSITGQGAEKLFF.

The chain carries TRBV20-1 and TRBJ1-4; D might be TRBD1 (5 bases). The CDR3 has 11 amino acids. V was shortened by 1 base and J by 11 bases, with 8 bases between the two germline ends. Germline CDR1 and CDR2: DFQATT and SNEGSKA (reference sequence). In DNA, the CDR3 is TGCAGTGCTAGAGTGGGGGGGAAACTGTTTTTT. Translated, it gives CSARVGGKLFF.

The CDR3 loop is CASRPGGSYNEQFF. The CDR3 DNA reads as TGTGCCAGCAGACCCGGGGGCTCCTACAATGAGCAGTTCTTC. The chain joins TRBV6-5 to TRBJ2-1, with D possibly being TRBD2 (6 bases). This CDR3 has 14 residues. Germline lookup yields CDR1 MNHEY and CDR2 SVGAGI. V was trimmed by 6 bases and J by 0 bases, leaving 9 bases between them.

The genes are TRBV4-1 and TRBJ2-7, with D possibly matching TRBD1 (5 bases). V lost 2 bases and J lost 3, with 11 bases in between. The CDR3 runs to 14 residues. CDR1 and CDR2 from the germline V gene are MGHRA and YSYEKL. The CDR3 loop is CASSQRGGDYEQYF. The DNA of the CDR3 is TGCGCCAGCAGCCAAAGGGGTGGGGACTACGAGCAGTACTTC.